This TCR beta chain was recorded in a study of identical twins. This clonotype was counted only a few times. Template switching, a step in the protocol, added a universal primer site, and cDNA carried unique molecular identifiers. MiXCR, applied by TCRdb to the 5' RACE reads, yields one record per CDR3 protein. The repertoire holds around 1.7 million distinct CDR3 sequences, less than 40% seen once, with roughly 0.3% in the top ten. Healthy Caucasians alone served as donors. The CDR3 consists of 13 residues. Per germline, CDR1 MNHEY and CDR2 SVGEGT. V lost 4 bases to trimming and J lost 2 bases, with 9 bases between them.

This clonotype was sampled from a newborn girl in good health. V usage is TRBV6-2 or TRBV6-3 and J usage is TRBJ2-7; D is uncertain. Source material: cord blood. CDR3 loop: CASSSLFTYEQYF. CDR3 DNA sequence: TGTGCCAGCAGTTCTTTATTCACCTACGAGCAGTACTTC.